A selection of T cell receptor beta chains follows, all from one sample in a study of T-cell reconstitution after alpha-beta-depleted transplantation in children. TCRdb called the PCR reads again in MiXCR, with one record for every CDR3 protein. The sample shows 500,000 to 750,000 distinct CDR3 sequences, 25% to 30% of them seen only once. The sequences come from PBMCs, collected before TCRalphabeta/CD19-depleted stem cell transplant. These receptors were taken from a boy under two years old with Wiskott-Aldrich syndrome, due to receive a stem cell transplant. The CDR3 runs from the conserved cysteine through the conserved F or W. A D gene is named only where the DNA matches it firmly. The size field is filled for only some rows; it gives once, few, many or a size class.

TRBJ2-1 | few | TRBV6-1 | - | CASSPTGGNEQFF | TGTGCCAGCAGTCCCACGGGCGGTAATGAGCAGTTCTTC
TRBJ2-1 | few | TRBV18 | - | CASSPLTFWEQFF | TGTGCCAGCTCACCACTGACTTTCTGGGAGCAGTTCTTC
TRBJ2-5 | few | TRBV5-1 | TRBD2 | CASSSRLAGEEETQYF | TGCGCCAGCAGCTCCAGACTAGCGGGAGAGGAAGAGACCCAGTACTTC
TRBJ1-5 | few | TRBV21-1 | - | CASSTKGGSNQPQHF | TGTGCCAGCAGCACTAAGGGAGGTAGCAATCAGCCCCAGCATTTT
TRBJ2-3 | few | TRBV5-6 | - | CASSLPGRDTQYF | TGTGCCAGCAGCTTGCCGGGTAGAGATACGCAGTATTTT
TRBJ2-3 | many | TRBV29-1 | TRBD2 | CSVEGTSGSGTDTQYF | TGCAGCGTTGAAGGGACTAGCGGGAGCGGCACAGATACGCAGTATTTT
TRBJ2-1 | many | TRBV5-1 | TRBD2 | CASSFGLAGNEQFF | TGCGCCAGCAGCTTCGGACTAGCGGGAAATGAGCAGTTCTTC
TRBJ2-1 | - | TRBV6-2/TRBV6-3 | TRBD2 | CASSYRSSGSSYNEQFF | TGTGCCAGCAGTTACAGGAGTAGCGGGAGCTCCTACAATGAGCAGTTCTTC
TRBJ1-1 | many | TRBV25-1 | TRBD1 | CASSRDRANTEAFF | TGTGCCAGCAGTCGGGACAGGGCCAACACTGAAGCTTTCTTT
TRBJ2-3 | - | TRBV5-1 | - | CASSRDNTDTQYF | TGCGCCAGCAGCCGGGACAACACAGATACGCAGTATTTT